This TCR beta chain was retrieved from a study of T cell repertoires in cytomegalovirus infection. Whole-study context: Public signatures in TCR beta pointed to CMV infection and matching HLA type.

This clonotype was seen a handful of times. No antigen is known for it. This CDR3 has 16 amino acids. V was clipped by 6 bases and J by 0 bases, with 15 bases between them. Germline V CDR1 and CDR2: SEHNR, FQNEAQ (reference sequence). Findings of the study overall: There were HLA-C-restricted CMV-specific TCR beta clonotypes dominating the ex vivo response. Pooled public TCR beta family frequency picked out CMV carriers with the relevant HLA.

TCRdb re-called the reads with MiXCR, one entry per CDR3 protein. Here the sample spans 650,000 to 900,000 distinct CDR3 sequences, 25% to 35% being singletons. This clonotype originated in a human donor in good health (CMV status not recorded). Some clones in this sample may be carry-over from other donors' samples. The sequencing used cultured CD8+ T cells from PBMCs, collected from culture after CMV antigen stimulation. V usage is TRBV7-9 and J usage is TRBJ2-1, with D perhaps matching TRBD1 (5 bases). The CDR3 reads CASSPAPGASYNEQFF. The CDR3 nucleotides are TGTGCCAGCAGTCCAGCGCCTGGGGCCTCCTACAATGAGCAGTTCTTC.